Shown below are 15 T cell receptor beta chains from a single sample sequenced in a study of cytomegalovirus exposure and HLA in healthy donors. PCR used 60 Vbeta primers and 13 Jbeta primers. Here immunoSEQ multiplex PCR was the method, and the copy in TCRdb shows in-frame clones only, minus some. Of roughly 120,000 clones in the sample, about 69% were seen once. Sequenced input: PBMCs. The source is a woman between 18 and 30 years old in good health and CMV-seronegative.

V and J are TRBV19 and TRBJ2-1; 10 bases are a match to TRBD2. Trimming removed 3 bases from V and 4 bases from J; junction bases left unmatched: 3. This CDR3 spans 15 amino acids. Germline V CDR1 and CDR2: LNHDA, SQIVND (reference sequence). CDR3 DNA sequence: TGTGCCAGTAGTATGTCTAGCGGGAGTTACAATGAGCAGTTCTTC. This encodes CASSMSSGSYNEQFF.

The chain uses TRBV5-1 and TRBJ2-2; 7 bases are a match to TRBD1. This CDR3 has 13 residues. Germline V gene lookup returns CDR1 SGHRS and CDR2 YFSETQ. Losses at the gene ends were 5 bases for V and 7 bases for J; bases not matched to a gene: 5. The CDR3 loop reads CASRQGRSGELFF. CDR3 sequence (DNA): TGCGCCAGCAGACAGGGGCGGAGCGGGGAGCTGTTTTTT.

The V call is TRBV6-4, the J call TRBJ2-2, with TRBD1 identical over 7 bases. The CDR3 is 12 residues long. Germline CDR1 reads MRHNA; CDR2 reads SNTAGT. Trimming took 10 bases from V and 5 from J; bases not matched to a gene: 4. CDR3 bases: TGTGCCACTTCAGGGGGAACCGGGGAGCTGTTTTTT. It translates to CATSGGTGELFF.

The chain recombines TRBV7-9 with TRBJ2-5, with 8 bases matching TRBD1. Germline CDR1 SEHNR, CDR2 FQNEAQ (reference sequence). After removal of 5 bases from V and 5 bases from J, the junction contained 7 bases not matched to a gene. The CDR3 has 14 residues. CDR3: CASSPWTGKETQYF. The CDR3 nucleotides read TGTGCCAGCAGCCCGTGGACAGGGAAGGAGACCCAGTACTTC.

The rearrangement links TRBV5-6 to TRBJ2-1, with D possibly matching TRBD1 (7 bases). V lost 0 bases to trimming and J lost 9 bases, with 16 bases between them. The germline V gene encodes CDR1 SGHDT and CDR2 YYEEEE. The CDR3 is 15 amino acids. CDR3 in DNA: TGTGCCAGCAGCTTGGCCCCCTCCCAGGGGGGTGAGCAGTTCTTC. Protein: CASSLAPSQGGEQFF.

The chain uses TRBV25-1 and TRBJ2-1; TRBD2 matches 10 bases. Germline V gene lookup returns CDR1 MGHDK and CDR2 SYGVNS. This CDR3 is built from 16 residues. V lost 0 bases, J lost 3 bases, and 2 bases stayed unmatched. As DNA, the CDR3 is TGTGCCAGCAGTGAATATCTAGCGGGGGTCTACAATGAGCAGTTCTTC. It is translated as CASSEYLAGVYNEQFF. The full variable domain, its missing parts supplied by reference TRBV25-1 and TRBJ2-1, is EADIYQTPRYLVIGTGKKITLECSQTMGHDKMYWYQQDPGMELHLIHYSYGVNSTEKGDLSSESTVSRIRTEHFPLTLESARPSHTSQYLCASSEYLAGVYNEQFFGPGTRLTVL.

The chain uses TRBV2 and TRBJ2-3, with 8 bases lining up with TRBD2. The CDR3 length is 15 residues. Trimming removed 6 bases from V and 4 bases from J; junction bases left unmatched: 9. Germline loops: CDR1 SNHLY, CDR2 FYNNEI. The CDR3 loop reads CASRLKIAGSDTQYF. The DNA of the CDR3 is TGTGCCAGCAGACTGAAAATAGCGGGGTCAGATACGCAGTATTTT.

In this sample, this clone turned up once. The chain uses TRBV2 and TRBJ1-6, with TRBD1 matching over 7 bases. Germline CDR1 is SNHLY and CDR2 is FYNNEI. V shed 4 bases and J 8 bases; nucleotides not matched to a gene: 5. The CDR3 covers 14 residues. In DNA form, the CDR3 reads TGTGCCAGCAGTGCTACAGGGGTTCATTCACCCCTCCACTTT. Amino acids: CASSATGVHSPLHF. Complete variable domain (other parts from reference TRBV2 and TRBJ1-6): EPEVTQTPSHQVTQMGQEVILRCVPISNHLYFYWYRQILGQKVEFLVSFYNNEISEKSEIFDDQFSVERPDGSNFTLKIRSTKLEDSAMYFCASSATGVHSPLHFGNGTRLTVT.

The rearrangement uses TRBV2 and TRBJ2-3, with 8 bases fitting TRBD2. This CDR3 is 15 amino acids long. V was pared by 5 bases and J by 1 base, with 5 bases of the junction left unmatched. The germline gives CDR1 SNHLY, CDR2 FYNNEI. CDR3 nucleotides: TGTGCCAGCAGTCGCCGAGCGGGGGGCACAGATACGCAGTATTTT. This sequence encodes CASSRRAGGTDTQYF.

This sequence joins TRBV10-3 and TRBJ1-1; tentative D call: TRBD1 (6 bases). Deletions cut 0 bases from V and 9 bases from J, with 17 bases between. This CDR3 has 15 residues. The germline V gene encodes CDR1 ENHRY and CDR2 SYGVKD. CDR3 nucleotide sequence: TGTGCCATCAGTGAGTCGCGTAGGACAGAAGATAAAGCTTTCTTT. Translated, it gives CAISESRRTEDKAFF.

In its sample, this clone was seen a few times. The chain is built from TRBV7-3 and TRBJ1-2; 9 bases line up with TRBD1. J was trimmed by 5 bases and V by 0 bases; bases with no gene match: 1. This CDR3 has 14 residues. Germline CDR1 and CDR2: SGHTA and FQGTGA. The CDR3 DNA reads as TGTGCCAGCAGCTTAACCGGGACAGGGTATGGCTACACCTTC. Translation: CASSLTGTGYGYTF.

This clone showed up just a few times. CDR3 bases: TGCGCCAGCAGCTTTCTACAGGGGACCGGGGAGCTGTTTTTT. It yields the protein CASSFLQGTGELFF. V and J are TRBV5-1 and TRBJ2-2; TRBD1 matches 7 bases. The CDR3 spans 14 residues. Germline V lookup: CDR1 SGHRS, CDR2 YFSETQ. Trimming at V came to 2 bases and at J to 5 bases, leaving 3 bases not matched to a gene.

V and J are TRBV4-1 and TRBJ1-1, with D possibly TRBD1 on 5 matching bases. Germline V CDR1 and CDR2: MGHRA, YSYEKL. V lost 0 bases, J lost 3 bases, and 17 bases lay in between. CDR3 length equals 17 residues. CDR3 loop: CASSQDTRGGSHTEAFF. CDR3 sequence (DNA): TGCGCCAGCAGCCAAGACACCCGGGGGGGGAGTCACACTGAAGCTTTCTTT.

J is TRBJ1-6 and V is TRBV5-1; perhaps TRBD1 as D (6 bases). The CDR3 consists of 15 residues. The germline V gene has CDR1 SGHRS and CDR2 YFSETQ. Trimming removed 4 bases from V and 8 bases from J, with 16 bases in between. The chain's CDR3 is CASSQPGQSYSPLHF. CDR3 coding DNA: TGCGCCAGCAGCCAACCCGGACAGTCCTATTCACCCCTCCACTTT.

CDR3 bases: TGTGCCTGGAGTGTATCAGGGGGCTCCTACGAGCAGTACTTC. The encoded protein is CAWSVSGGSYEQYF. The chain couples TRBV30 to TRBJ2-7; 7 nucleotides line up with TRBD1. The germline CDR1 and CDR2 sequences are GTSNPN and SVGIG (reference sequence). The junction had 2 bases not matched to a gene; V was cut back by 0 bases and J by 0 bases. There are 14 residues in the CDR3.